This TCR beta chain originates from a study of regulatory T cells in long-lasting Graves disease (dated by TCRdb to the early 2020s). Regarding the study in general: Newly diagnosed Graves' disease patients had taken antithyroid drugs for less than 3 months. The study took place in China and was registered as a clinical trial. This study used TCR sequencing and RNA sequencing of peripheral blood to compare persistent Graves' disease patients against newly diagnosed Graves' disease patients. TCR sequencing covered around 13 persistent and some 20 newly diagnosed Graves' disease patients, around 33 samples in total.

The sample's time point, from its label and the paper: newly diagnosed GD, antithyroid drugs for less than 3 months. For both TCR sequencing and RNA sequencing, RNA was extracted from PBMCs using TRIzol. The diagnosis of Graves' disease was made according to American Thyroid Association guidelines. Patients were recruited from an endocrinology department in Xi'an, China. Each patient gave around 9 milliliters of peripheral blood, collected in an EDTA anticoagulant tube. PBMCs were isolated by Ficoll Paque Plus density gradient separation without further T cell sorting. An Agilent 2100 Bioanalyzer and agarose gel were used to check RNA quality, and a NanoDrop 2000 was used to measure RNA concentration. Summary of the overall study and its limitations: Preferential use of TRBV28, TRBJ1-2 and TRBJ2-5 was observed in persistent disease, whereas TRBV20-1 and TRBJ2-1 were favored in newly diagnosed disease. More public clonotypes were shared among persistent patients (approximately 3,000) than among newly diagnosed patients (roughly 960). The authors noted that the small sample size was a limitation that may lower accuracy. Sequencing and analysis were limited to the TCR beta chain. Peripheral blood alone was examined, since thyroid tissue, which constituted the primary lesion, could not be accessed. Persistent Graves' disease patients showed lower TCR Shannon entropy and fewer highly expanded clones than newly diagnosed patients, suggesting clonal expansion.

The germline V gene encodes CDR1 SQVTM and CDR2 ANQGSEA. For this chain, trimming is 7 bases at the V end and 6 bases at the J end, and the number of junction bases without a gene match is 11. Including cysteine and phenylalanine, the CDR3 has 14 amino acids. Only the CDR3 portion is preserved as DNA: 42 bases, with reading frame beginning at the first base. The library came from multiplex PCR. The listed sequencing device is Illumina HiSeq 4000. iRepertoire HTBI primers and Arm-PCR amplification of CDR3 regions were used to construct TCR beta libraries. Before sequencing, the PCR products went through gel purification. Turning to the authors' computational methods: Gene usage analysis of CDR3 amino acid clonotypes relied on the roughly 60 TRBV and around 13 TRBJ segments identified across samples. COPE and FqMerger were used to merge filtered high-quality paired reads into contigs. BLAST was used to align contigs to IMGT TRBV, TRBD and TRBJ reference genes, with CDR3 defined following IMGT. Clonotypes above 0.1% frequency were classified as highly expanded clones. Shannon entropy was used to measure repertoire diversity, and the Gini coefficient was used to measure V-J evenness. Clonotypes shared by more than one individual were considered public. TCRdb reprocessed the public reads (quality trimming at Q25 with fastp, clone calling with MiXCR) and kept in-frame beta chains. For every CDR3 protein sequence, its rows merge into one entry that carries the most common genes and DNA. V and J calls and clone size were set by TCRdb, not the authors. Across this sample there are just over 600,000 distinct CDR3 sequences, with approximately 15% seen only once. Jointly, the top ten make up around 18% of the sample.

Concerning this clonotype: The antigen it binds to is not known. Per-base quality was not reported, and no clone a single base away is much larger than it.

The same sample was also studied in work on T cells in Graves' hyperthyroidism and ophthalmopathy. As noted in the second study: Graves' hyperthyroidism was defined as stable when no progression to ophthalmopathy occurred over 18 months of follow-up. The hyperthyroidism patients were between 18 and 65 years old and newly diagnosed, with a disease duration of less than 2 months. The study excluded patients with uncontrolled infections, other autoimmune diseases, pregnancy or lactation. Diagnoses were established on the basis of clinical symptoms, serum thyroxine and TRAb, thyroid ultrasound, and orbital computed tomography. The first round of RT-PCR for the TCR CDR3 was performed with the HTBI primer set and the Qiagen OneStep RT-PCR kit. Most expanded thyroid clonotypes (frequency above 0.001) were also detected in blood, a finding suggesting that blood repertoires may reflect thyroid immune responses. Ophthalmopathy was separated from stable hyperthyroidism by a 13 V-J signature model, with approximately 86% sensitivity and approximately 81% specificity obtained in cross-validation and 80%/75% obtained in testing. In validation, progression to ophthalmopathy was predicted by the model with nearly 71% sensitivity and 72% to 85% specificity, a median of roughly six months before onset. To identify distinguishing TCR V-J signatures, a discovery cohort of about 100 patients was used, comprising 40 to 45 with Graves' ophthalmopathy and around 60 with stable Graves' hyperthyroidism. Prospective prediction of ophthalmopathy was tested in an independent validation cohort consisting of 18 to 20 hyperthyroidism patients and over 15 patients who later progressed to ophthalmopathy. The roughly 91 discovery patients were randomly divided into training and test sets at a 7:3 ratio. Thyroid tissue and blood T-cell repertoires from about 6 Graves' hyperthyroidism patients were also compared in the study. After blood sampling, hyperthyroidism patients were treated with methimazole at a starting dose of 30 mg daily, and ophthalmopathy patients were treated with high-dose intravenous methylprednisolone. Libraries were constructed in a second round of multiplex PCR, after which size selection and purification were performed. The libraries were sequenced on an Illumina HiSeq2000 using paired-end 100 bp reads. SOAPnuke was used to process the raw data, removing reads that contained adapters or uncalled bases, had a mean Phred below 15, or lacked an exact match to the constant primer or identifier. COPE v1.2.5 was used to merge high-quality paired reads, and clonotypes were defined as unique nucleotide sequences. MiTCR v1.1 was used to align the clonotypes against IMGT TRBV, TRBD and TRBJ reference segments. The analysis was restricted to V-J combinations with a frequency above 0.0001, which together covered approximately 99% of the repertoires. The TCS score was defined as F50 (clonal expansion) divided by E x V (chaos), with BLOSUM62-based TCRdist calculated between CDR3 peptides within each V-J. Welch's t-statistics and random forest reduced 500 to 550 V-J features to about 13, which were used in a naive Bayes classifier (R e1071). No statistical method was used to fix the sample size in advance, and group allocation was not hidden from the investigators. TCR Vbeta CDR3 sequencing of 130 to 150 peripheral blood samples (more than 40 ophthalmopathy, some 75 hyperthyroidism and roughly 17 progressor patients) is reported in the paper.

The V and J genes are TRBV29-1 and TRBJ2-1, and 8 bases in between align with TRBD1. This sequence originates from a woman aged 25-40 years with Graves disease. Donor details come from another sample of the same person, matched by shared clones. Sequencing was performed on peripheral blood mononuclear cells (PBMCs), taken at new diagnosis, from a patient treated with antithyroid drugs. This receptor carries the CDR3 CSARNPGGSNEQFF. The DNA sequence is given as TGCAGCGCCAGAAATCCAGGGGGCTCCAATGAGCAGTTCTTC.